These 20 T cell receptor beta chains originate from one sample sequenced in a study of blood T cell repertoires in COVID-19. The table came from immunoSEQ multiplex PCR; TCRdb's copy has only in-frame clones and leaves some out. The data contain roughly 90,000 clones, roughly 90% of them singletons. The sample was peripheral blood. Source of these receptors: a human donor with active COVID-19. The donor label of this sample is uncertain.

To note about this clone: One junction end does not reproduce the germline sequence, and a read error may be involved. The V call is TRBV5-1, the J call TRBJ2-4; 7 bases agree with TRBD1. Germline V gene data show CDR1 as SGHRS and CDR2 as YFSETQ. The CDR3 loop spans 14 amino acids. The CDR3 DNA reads TGCGCCAGCAGCGCAGATAACAGGGGTGGGTCGTTTATGTTC. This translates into CASSADNRGGSFMF.

The CDR3 loop reads CASRDREAKNIQYF. As DNA, the CDR3 is TGTGCCAGCCGAGACAGGGAAGCCAAAAACATTCAGTACTTC. The chain couples TRBV18 to TRBJ2-4, with TRBD1 matching over 7 bases. Losses at the gene ends were 8 bases for V and 0 bases for J; bases not matched to a gene: 4. Per germline, CDR1 KGHSH and CDR2 LQKENI. There are 14 residues in the CDR3.

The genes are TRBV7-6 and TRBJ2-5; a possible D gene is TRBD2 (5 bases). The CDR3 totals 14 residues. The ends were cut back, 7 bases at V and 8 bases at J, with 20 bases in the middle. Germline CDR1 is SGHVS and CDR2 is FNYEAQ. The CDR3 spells CASIKNTWESTQYF. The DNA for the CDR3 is TGTGCCAGCATCAAGAACACTTGGGAGTCTACCCAGTACTTC. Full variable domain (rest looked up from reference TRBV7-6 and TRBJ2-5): GAGVSQSPRYKVTKRGQDVALRCDPISGHVSLYWYRQALGQGPEFLTYFNYEAQQDKSGLPNDRFSAERPEGSISTLTIQRTEQRDSAMYRCASIKNTWESTQYFGPGTRLLVL.

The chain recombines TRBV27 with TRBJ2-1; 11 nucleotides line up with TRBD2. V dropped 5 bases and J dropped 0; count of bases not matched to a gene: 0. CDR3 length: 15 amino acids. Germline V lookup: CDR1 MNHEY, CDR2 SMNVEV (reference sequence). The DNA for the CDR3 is TGTGCCAGCAGTCTAGCGGGGGGCTCCTACAATGAGCAGTTCTTC. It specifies CASSLAGGSYNEQFF.

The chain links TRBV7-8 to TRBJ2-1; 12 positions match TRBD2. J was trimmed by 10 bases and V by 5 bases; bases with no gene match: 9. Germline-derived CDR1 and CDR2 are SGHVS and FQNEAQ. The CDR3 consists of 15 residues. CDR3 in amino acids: CASSPSGGVPREQFF. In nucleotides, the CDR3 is TGTGCCAGCAGCCCTAGCGGGGGGGTACCCCGGGAGCAGTTCTTC.

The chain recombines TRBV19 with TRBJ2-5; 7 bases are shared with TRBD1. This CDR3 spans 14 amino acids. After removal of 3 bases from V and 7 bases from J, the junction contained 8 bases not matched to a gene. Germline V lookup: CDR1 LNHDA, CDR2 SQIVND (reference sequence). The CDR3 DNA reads TGTGCCAGTAGTATCGAACAGGGGAGAGCGACCCAGTACTTC. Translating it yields CASSIEQGRATQYF.

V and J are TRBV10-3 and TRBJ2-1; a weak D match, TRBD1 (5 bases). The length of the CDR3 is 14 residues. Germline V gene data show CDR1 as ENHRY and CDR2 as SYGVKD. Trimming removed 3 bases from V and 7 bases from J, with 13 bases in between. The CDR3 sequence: CAISDRERINEQFF. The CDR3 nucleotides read TGTGCCATCAGTGACAGGGAAAGGATTAATGAGCAGTTCTTC.

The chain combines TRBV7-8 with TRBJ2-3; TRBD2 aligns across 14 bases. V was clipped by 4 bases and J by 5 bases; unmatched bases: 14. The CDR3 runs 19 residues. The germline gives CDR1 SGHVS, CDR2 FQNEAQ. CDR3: CASSSIVETSGGEVDTQYF. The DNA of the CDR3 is TGTGCCAGCAGCTCAATCGTCGAGACTAGCGGGGGGGAGGTAGATACGCAGTATTTT. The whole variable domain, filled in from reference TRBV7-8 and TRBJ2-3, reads GAGVSQSPRYKVAKRGQDVALRCDPISGHVSLFWYQQALGQGPEFLTYFQNEAQLDKSGLPSDRFFAERPEGSVSTLKIQRTQQEDSAVYLCASSSIVETSGGEVDTQYFGPGTRLTVL.

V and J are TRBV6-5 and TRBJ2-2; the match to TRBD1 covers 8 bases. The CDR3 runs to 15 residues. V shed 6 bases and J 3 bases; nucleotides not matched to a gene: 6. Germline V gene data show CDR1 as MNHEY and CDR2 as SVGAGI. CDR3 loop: CASRPQGADTGELFF. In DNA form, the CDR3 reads TGTGCCAGCAGGCCCCAGGGGGCAGACACCGGGGAGCTGTTTTTT.

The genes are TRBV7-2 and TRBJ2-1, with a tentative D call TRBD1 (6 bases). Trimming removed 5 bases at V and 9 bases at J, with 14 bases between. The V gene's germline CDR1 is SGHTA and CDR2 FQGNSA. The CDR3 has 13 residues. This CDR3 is CASSTGQLGEQFF. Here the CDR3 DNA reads TGTGCCAGCAGCACCGGACAGTTAGGTGAGCAGTTCTTC. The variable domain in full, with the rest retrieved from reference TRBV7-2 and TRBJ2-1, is GAGVSQSPSNKVTEKGKDVELRCDPISGHTALYWYRQSLGQGLEFLIYFQGNSAPDKSGLPSDRFSAERTGGSVSTLTIQRTQQEDSAVYLCASSTGQLGEQFFGPGTRLTVL.

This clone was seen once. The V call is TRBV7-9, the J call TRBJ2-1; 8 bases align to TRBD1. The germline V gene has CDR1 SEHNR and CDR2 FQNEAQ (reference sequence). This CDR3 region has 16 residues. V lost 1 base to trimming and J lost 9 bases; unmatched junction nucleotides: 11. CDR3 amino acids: CASSLEVGRGRGEQFF. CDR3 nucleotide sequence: TGTGCCAGCAGCTTAGAGGTTGGCAGGGGGCGTGGTGAGCAGTTCTTC.

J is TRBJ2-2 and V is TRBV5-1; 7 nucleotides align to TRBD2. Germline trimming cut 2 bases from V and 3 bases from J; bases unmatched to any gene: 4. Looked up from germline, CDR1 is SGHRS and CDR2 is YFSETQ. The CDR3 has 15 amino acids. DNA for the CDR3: TGCGCCAGCAGCTTTACGGGGGGAGACACCGGGGAGCTGTTTTTT. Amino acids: CASSFTGGDTGELFF.

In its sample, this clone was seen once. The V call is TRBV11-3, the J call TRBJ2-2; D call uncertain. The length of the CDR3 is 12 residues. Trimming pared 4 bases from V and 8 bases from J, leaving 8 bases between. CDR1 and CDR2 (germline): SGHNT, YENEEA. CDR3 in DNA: TGTGCCAGCAGCTATATTGAGGGGGAGCTGTTTTTT. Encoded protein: CASSYIEGELFF.

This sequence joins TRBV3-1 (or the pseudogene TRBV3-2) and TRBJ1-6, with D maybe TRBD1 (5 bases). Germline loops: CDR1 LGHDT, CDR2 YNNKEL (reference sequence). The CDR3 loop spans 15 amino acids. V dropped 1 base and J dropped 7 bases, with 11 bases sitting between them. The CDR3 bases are TGTGCCAGCAGCCAAGCTGAGACAGTAAATTCACCCCTCCACTTT. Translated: CASSQAETVNSPLHF.

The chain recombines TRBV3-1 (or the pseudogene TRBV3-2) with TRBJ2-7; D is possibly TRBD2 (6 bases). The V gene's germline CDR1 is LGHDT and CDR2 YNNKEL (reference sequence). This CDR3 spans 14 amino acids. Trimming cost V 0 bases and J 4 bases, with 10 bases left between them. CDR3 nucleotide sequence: TGTGCCAGCAGCCAAGATGAAGGGACTTACGAGCAGTACTTC. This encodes CASSQDEGTYEQYF.

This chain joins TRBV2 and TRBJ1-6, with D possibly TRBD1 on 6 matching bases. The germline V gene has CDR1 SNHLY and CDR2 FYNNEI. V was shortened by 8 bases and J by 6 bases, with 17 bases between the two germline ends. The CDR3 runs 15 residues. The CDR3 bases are TGTGCCAGCCAGGGTCAGGGGCTAGTTAATTCACCCCTCCACTTT. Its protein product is CASQGQGLVNSPLHF.

Here the CDR3 DNA reads TGCGCCAGCAGCTTGGGTTCGGGGGGTGGCTACACCTTC. Its translation is CASSLGSGGGYTF. The rearrangement joins TRBV5-1 to TRBJ1-2, with a tentative D call TRBD1 (5 bases). Trimming pared 0 bases from V and 7 bases from J, leaving 10 bases between. Germline V gene data show CDR1 as SGHRS and CDR2 as YFSETQ. This CDR3 region has 13 residues. The variable domain in full, completed from reference TRBV5-1 and TRBJ1-2, reads KAGVTQTPRYLIKTRGQQVTLSCSPISGHRSVSWYQQTPGQGLQFLFEYFSETQRNKGNFPGRFSGRQFSNSRSEMNVSTLELGDSALYLCASSLGSGGGYTFGSGTRLTVV.

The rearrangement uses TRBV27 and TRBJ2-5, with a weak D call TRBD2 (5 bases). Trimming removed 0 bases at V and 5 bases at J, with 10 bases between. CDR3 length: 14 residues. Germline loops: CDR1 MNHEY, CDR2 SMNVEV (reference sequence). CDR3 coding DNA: TGTGCCAGCAGTTTATCGAACAGAGGGGAGACCCAGTACTTC. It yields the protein CASSLSNRGETQYF.

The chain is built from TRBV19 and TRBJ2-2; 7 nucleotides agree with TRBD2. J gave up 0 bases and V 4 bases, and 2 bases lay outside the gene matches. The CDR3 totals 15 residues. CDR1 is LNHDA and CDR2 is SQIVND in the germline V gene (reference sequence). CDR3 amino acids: CASSRLAANTGELFF. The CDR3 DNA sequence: TGTGCCAGTAGTAGGCTAGCGGCGAACACCGGGGAGCTGTTTTTT.

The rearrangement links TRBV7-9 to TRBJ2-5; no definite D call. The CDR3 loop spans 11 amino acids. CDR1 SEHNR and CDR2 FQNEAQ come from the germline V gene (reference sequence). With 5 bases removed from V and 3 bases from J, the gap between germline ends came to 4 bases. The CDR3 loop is CASSVKETQYF. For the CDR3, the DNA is TGTGCCAGCAGCGTAAAAGAGACCCAGTACTTC.